The next 28 T cell receptor beta chains were all read from a single sample in a study of cytomegalovirus exposure and HLA in healthy donors. The primer mix had 60 Vbeta and 13 Jbeta primers. Assay used: immunoSEQ multiplex PCR; TCRdb lists only in-frame clones, some missing. The table lists 200,000 to 250,000 clones, more than 60% of them singletons. The sequenced sample was PBMCs. Every receptor here comes from a woman aged 55-70 years in good health and CMV-seropositive.

V is TRBV7-7 and J is TRBJ2-5, with D possibly matching TRBD2 (5 bases). Germline CDR1 and CDR2: SSHAT and FNYEAQ (reference sequence). The length of the CDR3 is 11 residues. V shed 5 bases and J shed 5 bases, with 6 bases lying between them. The CDR3 DNA follows: TGTGCCAGCAGCGGCGGGGAGACCCAGTACTTC. It translates to CASSGGETQYF. The full variable domain, rest sourced from reference TRBV7-7 and TRBJ2-5, is GAGVSQSPRYKVTKRGQDVTLRCDPISSHATLYWYQQALGQGPEFLTYFNYEAQPDKSGLPSDRFSAERPEGSISTLTIQRTEQRDSAMYRCASSGGETQYFGPGTRLLVL.

The gene calls are TRBV19 and TRBJ2-1, with a weak D call TRBD2 (7 bases). Trimming shortened V by 5 bases and J by 10 bases, and 18 bases separated the two germline ends. Germline V gene sequence: CDR1 LNHDA, CDR2 SQIVND (reference sequence). The CDR3 runs to 14 residues. The CDR3 bases are TGTGCCAGTAGTGGACGAGGGGGGGGCAGGGAGCAGTTCTTC. It is translated as CASSGRGGGREQFF.

This chain uses TRBV12-5 with TRBJ2-2, with a possible D match to TRBD1 (6 bases). Trimming removed 6 bases at V and 6 bases at J, with 14 bases between. From germline, CDR1 is LGHNT and CDR2 FRNRAP. The CDR3 is 14 amino acids. The CDR3 region is CASGFGQLAGELFF. For the CDR3, the DNA is TGTGCTAGTGGCTTCGGACAGCTCGCCGGGGAGCTGTTTTTT.

The V call is TRBV5-6, the J call TRBJ1-2; TRBD1 aligns across 8 bases. Germline CDR1 is SGHDT and CDR2 is YYEEEE. Losses at the gene ends were 6 bases for V and 6 bases for J; bases not matched to a gene: 7. The CDR3 loop spans 13 amino acids. The CDR3 DNA is TGTGCCAGCAATTTCGGACAGGGAGATGGCTACACCTTC. This encodes CASNFGQGDGYTF.

The chain is built from TRBV5-1 and TRBJ2-5; 9 nucleotides align to TRBD1. Per the germline V gene, CDR1 is SGHRS and CDR2 is YFSETQ. The CDR3 is 14 residues long. The V gene end was trimmed by 3 bases and the J gene end by 5 bases; junction bases not matched to a gene: 5. DNA for the CDR3: TGCGCCAGCAGCTCGGGACAGGGTATGGAGACCCAGTACTTC. This encodes CASSSGQGMETQYF.

The sample holds a few counts of this clone. The V call is TRBV30, the J call TRBJ2-1; D not resolved. This CDR3 is 11 amino acids long. V lost 2 bases to trimming and J lost 7 bases, with 6 bases between them. CDR1 and CDR2 from the germline V gene are GTSNPN and SVGIG (reference sequence). CDR3 protein: CAWSTRNEQFF. As DNA, the CDR3 is TGTGCCTGGAGTACTCGGAATGAGCAGTTCTTC.

The V gene is TRBV30, the J gene TRBJ1-6, with 9 bases matching TRBD1. V was pared by 3 bases and J by 9 bases, with 6 bases of the junction left unmatched. Germline CDR1 GTSNPN, CDR2 SVGIG (reference sequence). This CDR3 spans 14 amino acids. CDR3 in DNA: TGTGCCTGGAGCCCGGGACAGGGACTTTCACCCCTCCACTTT. Translation: CAWSPGQGLSPLHF.

This chain connects TRBV19 to TRBJ2-4, with D perhaps matching TRBD1 (6 bases). The CDR3 has 12 residues. In germline, CDR1 is LNHDA, CDR2 SQIVND (reference sequence). The ends were cut back, 6 bases at V and 6 bases at J, with 9 bases in the middle. CDR3 nucleotides: TGTGCCAGTAGCCCGGACAGAAACATTCAGTACTTC. Translation gives CASSPDRNIQYF.

The rearrangement uses TRBV2 and TRBJ2-1; TRBD2 might be the D (5 bases). The V end was cut by 8 bases, the J end by 0 bases, with 14 bases between. Germline V gene sequence: CDR1 SNHLY, CDR2 FYNNEI. The CDR3 has 15 amino acids. The CDR3 DNA reads as TGTGCCAGCCGCAGCGGATCGAGCTCCTACAATGAGCAGTTCTTC. Translation: CASRSGSSSYNEQFF. The full variable domain, completed using reference TRBV2 and TRBJ2-1, is EPEVTQTPSHQVTQMGQEVILRCVPISNHLYFYWYRQILGQKVEFLVSFYNNEISEKSEIFDDQFSVERPDGSNFTLKIRSTKLEDSAMYFCASRSGSSSYNEQFFGPGTRLTVL.

The chain uses TRBV18 and TRBJ1-1, with D uncertain. Germline V CDR1 and CDR2: KGHSH, LQKENI. There are 14 residues in the CDR3. The V end lost 4 bases, the J end lost 5 bases, and 14 bases lay between the germline ends. The CDR3 here is CASSQRGRGTEAFF. The CDR3 DNA reads as TGTGCCAGCTCACAACGAGGGCGAGGTACTGAAGCTTTCTTT.

V usage is TRBV6-6 and J usage is TRBJ1-1, with a weak D call TRBD1 (6 bases). The CDR3 totals 13 residues. The germline V gene encodes CDR1 MNHNY and CDR2 SVGAGI (reference sequence). V lost 6 bases and J 6 bases, leaving 14 bases between the germline ends. DNA of the CDR3: TGTGCCAGCAGGTCAGGGGATAGCCCTGAAGCTTTCTTT. It is translated as CASRSGDSPEAFF.

V and J are TRBV28 and TRBJ1-3, with unresolved D. V was trimmed by 5 bases and J by 0 bases, leaving 11 bases between them. This CDR3 has 15 amino acids. The germline CDR1 and CDR2 sequences are MDHEN and SYDVKM. CDR3 sequence reads: CASSKYGVSGNTIYF. CDR3 nucleotides: TGTGCCAGCAGTAAATACGGGGTCTCTGGAAACACCATATATTTT.

The V gene is TRBV19, the J gene TRBJ1-1, with TRBD1 matching over 7 bases. Germline lookup yields CDR1 LNHDA and CDR2 SQIVND (reference sequence). This CDR3 is 15 amino acids long. V trimming: 1 base; J trimming: 5 bases; junction bases outside the gene matches: 7. The CDR3 here is CASSIATGSGTEAFF. The DNA of the CDR3 is TGTGCCAGTAGTATAGCGACAGGGTCGGGAACTGAAGCTTTCTTT.

The chain joins TRBV5-4 to TRBJ1-1, with TRBD1 identical over 7 bases. Germline V gene sequence: CDR1 SGHNT, CDR2 YYREEE (reference sequence). Trimming took 4 bases from V and 5 from J; bases not matched to a gene: 14. CDR3 length equals 16 residues. Here the CDR3 reads CASSPRLTGFGTEAFF. DNA of the CDR3: TGTGCCAGCAGCCCGCGATTGACAGGGTTCGGGACTGAAGCTTTCTTT.

This clone was found a few times. The chain uses TRBV5-4 and TRBJ2-5; D might be TRBD1 (6 bases). The CDR3 has 13 amino acids. Trimming removed 2 bases at V and 4 bases at J, with 9 bases between. Germline values: CDR1 SGHNT, CDR2 YYREEE (reference sequence). The CDR3 loop reads CASSFRGAETQYF. Here the CDR3 DNA reads TGTGCCAGCAGCTTCAGGGGTGCAGAGACCCAGTACTTC.

This chain uses TRBV5-4 with TRBJ1-1; 9 bases are shared with TRBD1. Germline values: CDR1 SGHNT, CDR2 YYREEE (reference sequence). This CDR3 has 14 residues. Trimming took 5 bases from V and 4 from J; bases not matched to a gene: 6. The CDR3 nucleotides read TGTGCCAGCAGGGGAAACAGGGGGCGCACTGAAGCTTTCTTT. Amino acid sequence: CASRGNRGRTEAFF.

V and J are TRBV5-1 and TRBJ2-1; the match to TRBD2 covers 13 bases. The germline V gene has CDR1 SGHRS and CDR2 YFSETQ. After removal of 2 bases from V and 8 bases from J, the junction contained 1 base not matched to a gene. The CDR3 has 14 amino acids. The CDR3 sequence is CASSLGLAGDEQFF. Written as DNA, the CDR3 is TGCGCCAGCAGCTTAGGACTAGCGGGAGATGAGCAGTTCTTC.

The rearrangement uses TRBV10-3 and TRBJ1-2; no clear D. The V gene's germline CDR1 is ENHRY and CDR2 SYGVKD. The CDR3 covers 14 residues. Trimming took 3 bases from V and 0 from J, leaving 8 bases between them. The CDR3, as DNA: TGTGCCATCAGTGAATACAGAGCTAACTATGGCTACACCTTC. It translates to CAISEYRANYGYTF.

The genes are TRBV2 and TRBJ1-5; unclear D gene. CDR3 length: 15 amino acids. CDR1 and CDR2 from the germline V gene are SNHLY and FYNNEI. V was clipped by 5 bases and J by 0 bases, with 11 bases between them. The CDR3 DNA is TGTGCCAGCAGTACACAGCTACTTAGCAATCAGCCCCAGCATTTT. It specifies CASSTQLLSNQPQHF.

V and J are TRBV15 and TRBJ2-1; 16 nucleotides agree with TRBD2. From germline, CDR1 is LNHNV and CDR2 YYDKDF (reference sequence). V lost 1 base and J lost 6; bases outside the gene matches: 12. This CDR3 spans 20 amino acids. CDR3 sequence: CATSRAPGLAGGPSGNEQFF. For the CDR3, the DNA is TGTGCCACCAGCAGAGCCCCGGGACTAGCGGGAGGGCCTTCGGGCAATGAGCAGTTCTTC. Using reference TRBV15 and TRBJ2-1 for the parts outside the CDR3, the full variable domain is DAMVIQNPRYQVTQFGKPVTLSCSQTLNHNVMYWYQQKSSQAPKLLFHYYDKDFNNEADTPDNFQSRRPNTSFCFLDIRSPGLGDTAMYLCATSRAPGLAGGPSGNEQFFGPGTRLTVL.

The chain carries TRBV6-1 and TRBJ2-5, with D possibly being TRBD1 (6 bases). CDR1 MNHNS and CDR2 SASEGT come from the germline V gene. The CDR3 extends over 13 amino acids. With 8 bases removed from V and 11 bases from J, the gap between germline ends came to 21 bases. This chain's CDR3 is CASVKGETEEQYF. The CDR3 nucleotides read TGTGCCAGCGTAAAGGGGGAGACGGAGGAGCAGTACTTC.

The chain carries TRBV5-3 and TRBJ2-7; TRBD1 might be the D (6 bases). TRBV5-3 belongs to the ORF category, with a function that is uncertain. CDR3 length: 18 residues. The ends were cut back, 4 bases at V and 6 bases at J, with 29 bases in the middle. CDR3 sequence (DNA): TGTGCCAGAAGCAAAACCCTCCTCCCAGCAGGACAGTTTTGCGAGCAGTACTTC. Translated: CARSKTLLPAGQFCEQYF.

The chain joins TRBV5-1 to TRBJ2-5; 15 bases are shared with TRBD2. CDR3 length: 16 amino acids. V lost 4 bases to trimming and J lost 2 bases; unmatched junction nucleotides: 3. CDR1 is SGHRS, CDR2 YFSETQ, per germline. The CDR3 here is CASSGGLAGGQETQYF. DNA of the CDR3: TGCGCCAGCAGCGGCGGACTAGCGGGGGGGCAAGAGACCCAGTACTTC.

The V call is TRBV2, the J call TRBJ1-3; a weak D match, TRBD1 (5 bases). Germline CDR1 is SNHLY and CDR2 is FYNNEI. The CDR3 has 15 residues. Trimming shortened V by 6 bases and J by 0 bases, and 12 bases separated the two germline ends. DNA of the CDR3: TGTGCCAGCAGCGTTGACAGAATCTCTGGAAACACCATATATTTT. Amino acids: CASSVDRISGNTIYF.

V and J are TRBV7-7 and TRBJ2-1, with 7 bases identical to TRBD1. Germline V lookup: CDR1 SSHAT, CDR2 FNYEAQ (reference sequence). The CDR3 spans 14 residues. V gave up 5 bases and J gave up 7 bases; unmatched junction bases: 8. In DNA form, the CDR3 reads TGTGCCAGCAGCCCCGACAGGGCAAGGAATGAGCAGTTCTTC. Translation: CASSPDRARNEQFF.

The genes are TRBV6-1 and TRBJ2-3, with TRBD2 matching over 8 bases. The CDR3 length is 15 residues. The ends lost 6 bases at V and 4 bases at J; junction bases unmatched: 9. The germline CDR1 and CDR2 sequences are MNHNS and SASEGT. The CDR3 DNA reads TGTGCCAGCAGGGCCGGGACTAGATCGTCAGATACGCAGTATTTT. As protein: CASRAGTRSSDTQYF.

The chain joins TRBV7-8 to TRBJ2-5, with 10 bases lining up with TRBD1. Germline values: CDR1 SGHVS, CDR2 FQNEAQ. This CDR3 is built from 16 residues. J was trimmed by 4 bases and V by 4 bases; bases with no gene match: 9. As DNA, the CDR3 is TGTGCCAGCAGCTCAACTAGACAGGGGGCGCGAGAGACCCAGTACTTC. It encodes CASSSTRQGARETQYF.

The CDR3, as DNA: TGTGCCAGCAGTTGGCACAGGACAACCTACGAGCAGTACTTC. Its translation is CASSWHRTTYEQYF. The genes are TRBV6-5 and TRBJ2-7; D is possibly TRBD1 (5 bases). CDR3 length equals 14 residues. Per the germline V gene, CDR1 is MNHEY and CDR2 is SVGAGI. The V end lost 4 bases, the J end lost 2 bases, and 12 bases lay between the germline ends.